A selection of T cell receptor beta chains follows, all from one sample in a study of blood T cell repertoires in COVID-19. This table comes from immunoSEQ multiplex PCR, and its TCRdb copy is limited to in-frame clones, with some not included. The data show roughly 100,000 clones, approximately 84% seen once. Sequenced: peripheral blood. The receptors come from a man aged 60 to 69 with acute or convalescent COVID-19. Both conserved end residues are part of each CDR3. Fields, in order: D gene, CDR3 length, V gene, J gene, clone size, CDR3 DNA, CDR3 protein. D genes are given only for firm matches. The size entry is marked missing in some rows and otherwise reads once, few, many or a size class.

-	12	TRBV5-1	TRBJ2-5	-	TGCGCCAGCAGCGGGACTTTCGAGACCCAGTACTTC	CASSGTFETQYF
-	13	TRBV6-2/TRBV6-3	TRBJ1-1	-	TGTGCCAGCAGTGGGGCCAGGGCCACTGAAGCTTTCTTT	CASSGARATEAFF
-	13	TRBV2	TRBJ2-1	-	TGTGCCAGCAGTGTGAACAGAAACAATGAGCAGTTCTTC	CASSVNRNNEQFF
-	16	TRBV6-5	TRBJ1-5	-	TGTGCCAGCAGCTACTTCCAAGGGGGTTCCAATCAGCCCCAGCATTTT	CASSYFQGGSNQPQHF
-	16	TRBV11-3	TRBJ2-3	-	TGTGCCAGCAGCCCTCTAGCCGCCGCCGCCACAGATACGCAGTATTTT	CASSPLAAAATDTQYF
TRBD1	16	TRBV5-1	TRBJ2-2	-	TGCGCCAGCAGCTTGCCGCGACAGGGGGCCACCGGGGAGCTGTTTTTT	CASSLPRQGATGELFF
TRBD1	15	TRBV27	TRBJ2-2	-	TGTGCCAGCAGTCGCACAGGGGCGTCGTCCGGGGAGCTGTTTTTT	CASSRTGASSGELFF
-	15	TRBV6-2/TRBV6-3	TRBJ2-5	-	TGTGCCAGCAGTTACGTATCGGGAGTTTGGGAGACCCAGTACTTC	CASSYVSGVWETQYF
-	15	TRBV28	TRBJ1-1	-	TGTGCCAGCAGTCTCTCTGGGGGGGGCGTCACTGAAGCTTTCTTT	CASSLSGGGVTEAFF
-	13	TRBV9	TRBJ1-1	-	TGTGCCAGCAGCCGCGGACTTGAGGGTGAAGCTTTCTTT	CASSRGLEGEAFF
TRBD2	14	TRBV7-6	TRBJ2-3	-	TGTGCCAGCAGTCTAGCGGGAGGGGGAGATACGCAGTATTTT	CASSLAGGGDTQYF
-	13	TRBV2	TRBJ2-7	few	TGTGCCACCAGCACTGCACTCTCCTACGAGCAGTACTTC	CATSTALSYEQYF
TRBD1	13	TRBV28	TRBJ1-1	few	TGTGCCAGCCTCGGACAGGCGGGTACTGAAGCTTTCTTT	CASLGQAGTEAFF
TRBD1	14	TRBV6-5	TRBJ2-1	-	TGTGCCAGCAACGCGGACAGGGGCCACAATGAGCAGTTCTTC	CASNADRGHNEQFF
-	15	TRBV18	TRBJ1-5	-	TGTGCCAGCGCCAAAGGCCAGGGAGGGAATCAGCCCCAGCATTTT	CASAKGQGGNQPQHF
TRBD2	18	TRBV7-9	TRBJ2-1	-	TGTGCCAGCAGCTTAAGATTTGCTAGCGGGAGAAACCTTAATGAGCAGTTCTTC	CASSLRFASGRNLNEQFF
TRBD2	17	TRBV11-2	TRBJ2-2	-	TGTGCCAGCAGCCCGACTAGCGGGAGGGCCAAAGCCGGGGAGCTGTTTTTT	CASSPTSGRAKAGELFF
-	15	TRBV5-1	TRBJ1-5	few	TGCGCCAGCAGCTTGGAAGCGGGGAACCATCAGCCCCAGCATTTT	CASSLEAGNHQPQHF
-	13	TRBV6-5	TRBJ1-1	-	TGTGCCAGCGAAAGGGGAAGAGACACTGAAGCTTTCTTT	CASERGRDTEAFF
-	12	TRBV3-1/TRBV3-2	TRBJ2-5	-	TGTGCCAGCAGCCAAGTCGACTCACTCGGGTACTTC	CASSQVDSLGYF
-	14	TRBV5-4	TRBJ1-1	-	TGTGCCAGCAGCTTGGGGGCCGAGAACACTGAAGCTTTCTTT	CASSLGAENTEAFF
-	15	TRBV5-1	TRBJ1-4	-	TGCGCCAGCAGCTTGGTGGGGGGTGCTAATGAAAAACTGTTTTTT	CASSLVGGANEKLFF
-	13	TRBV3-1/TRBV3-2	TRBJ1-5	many	TGTGCCAGCAGCCATGAGCGAAATCAGCCCCAGCATTTT	CASSHERNQPQHF
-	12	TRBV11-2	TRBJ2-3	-	TGTGCCAGCAGCCGACTCGGGGGTACGCAGTATTTT	CASSRLGGTQYF